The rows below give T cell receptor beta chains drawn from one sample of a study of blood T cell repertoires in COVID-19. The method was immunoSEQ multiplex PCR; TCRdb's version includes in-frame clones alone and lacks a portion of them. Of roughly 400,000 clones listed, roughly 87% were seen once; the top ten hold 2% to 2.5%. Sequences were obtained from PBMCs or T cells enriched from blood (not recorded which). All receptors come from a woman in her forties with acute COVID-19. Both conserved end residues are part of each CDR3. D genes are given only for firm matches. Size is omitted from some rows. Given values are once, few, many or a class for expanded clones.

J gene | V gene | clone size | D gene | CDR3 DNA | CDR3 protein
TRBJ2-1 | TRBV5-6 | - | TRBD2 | TGTGCCAGCAGCCCCGAATTGTTAGCGGGGGAATACAATGAGCAGTTCTTC | CASSPELLAGEYNEQFF
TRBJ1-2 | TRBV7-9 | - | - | TGTGCCAGCACAATAAGTGGGTTCCGGGAGCCTAACTATGGCTACACCTTC | CASTISGFREPNYGYTF
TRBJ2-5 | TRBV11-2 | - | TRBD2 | TGTGCCAGCAGCTCGTATGGCGGGGGGGCTGGGGAGACCCAGTACTTC | CASSSYGGGAGETQYF
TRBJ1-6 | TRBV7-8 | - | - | TGTGCCAGCAGCTTATTTGGGGGGGCCAATTCACCCCTCCACTTT | CASSLFGGANSPLHF
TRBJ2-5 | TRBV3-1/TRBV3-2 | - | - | TGTGCCAGCAGCCAATGGGCAGGTAAAGAGACCCAGTACTTC | CASSQWAGKETQYF
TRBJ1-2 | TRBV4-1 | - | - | TGCGCCAGCAGCCAAGAAGGCAACGTCGGGGGCTACACCTTC | CASSQEGNVGGYTF
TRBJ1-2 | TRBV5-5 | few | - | TGTGCCAGCAGCGAACTGGGACTCTATGGCTACACCTTC | CASSELGLYGYTF
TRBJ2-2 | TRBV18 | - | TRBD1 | TGTGCCAGCTCCCCCGGACAGGGAGGCACCGGGGAGCTGTTTTTT | CASSPGQGGTGELFF
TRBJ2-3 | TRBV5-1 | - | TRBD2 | TGCGCCAGCAGCTTAGGACTAGATTTAGATACGCAGTATTTT | CASSLGLDLDTQYF
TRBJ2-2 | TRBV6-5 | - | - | TGTGCCAGCACTAGAGACAGTTACACCGGGGAGCTGTTTTTT | CASTRDSYTGELFF
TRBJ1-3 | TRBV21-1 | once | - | TGTGCCAGCAGCAAAAGGAGGGGGGGAGAGGGAAACACCATATATTTT | CASSKRRGGEGNTIYF
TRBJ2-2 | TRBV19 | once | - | TGTGCCAGTACCGGGACACCAAACACCGGGGAGCTGTTTTTT | CASTGTPNTGELFF
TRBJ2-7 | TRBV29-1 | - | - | TGCAGCGTTGTTGTATCCTACGAGCAGTACTTC | CSVVVSYEQYF
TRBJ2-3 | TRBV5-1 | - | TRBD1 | TGCGCCAGCAGGACCCGGACAGGGTCAGATACGCAGTATTTT | CASRTRTGSDTQYF
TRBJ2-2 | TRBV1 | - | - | TGCACCAGCAGCCAGGGCATACGCGCGAACACCGGGGAGCTGTTTTTT | CTSSQGIRANTGELFF
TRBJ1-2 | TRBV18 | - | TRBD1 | TGTGCCAGCTCGCCAGGACAGGCCAACTATGGCTACACCTTC | CASSPGQANYGYTF
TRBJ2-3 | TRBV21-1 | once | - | TGTGCCAGCAGCAAAGAGGGAGCGGGACCCCGAAGGGATACGCAGTATTTT | CASSKEGAGPRRDTQYF
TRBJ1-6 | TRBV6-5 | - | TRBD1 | TGTGCCAGCAGTTACTCGGGACAGGATAATTCACCCCTCCACTTT | CASSYSGQDNSPLHF
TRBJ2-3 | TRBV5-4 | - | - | TGTGCCAGCAGCTTGGAGGGGATCAACACAGATACGCAGTATTTT | CASSLEGINTDTQYF
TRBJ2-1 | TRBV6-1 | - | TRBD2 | TGTGCCAGCAGTGAAGTAACTAGCGGGGCCTTTTGGGATGAGCAGTTCTTC | CASSEVTSGAFWDEQFF
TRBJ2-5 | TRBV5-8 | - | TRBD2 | TGTGCCAGCAGCTTGTCGGGACTAGCGGCACAAGAGACCCAGTACTTC | CASSLSGLAAQETQYF
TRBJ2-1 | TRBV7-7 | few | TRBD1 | TGTGCCAGCAGCCTAGATACATTACAGGGGGAACTGTTCTTC | CASSLDTLQGELFF
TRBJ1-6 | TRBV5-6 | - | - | TGTGCCAGCAGCGACAGAAGGAGAGGACAATCACCCCTCCACTTT | CASSDRRRGQSPLHF
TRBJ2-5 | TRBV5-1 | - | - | TGCGCCAGCAGCCCGGGGAGGAGCGGGGAGACCCAGTACTTC | CASSPGRSGETQYF